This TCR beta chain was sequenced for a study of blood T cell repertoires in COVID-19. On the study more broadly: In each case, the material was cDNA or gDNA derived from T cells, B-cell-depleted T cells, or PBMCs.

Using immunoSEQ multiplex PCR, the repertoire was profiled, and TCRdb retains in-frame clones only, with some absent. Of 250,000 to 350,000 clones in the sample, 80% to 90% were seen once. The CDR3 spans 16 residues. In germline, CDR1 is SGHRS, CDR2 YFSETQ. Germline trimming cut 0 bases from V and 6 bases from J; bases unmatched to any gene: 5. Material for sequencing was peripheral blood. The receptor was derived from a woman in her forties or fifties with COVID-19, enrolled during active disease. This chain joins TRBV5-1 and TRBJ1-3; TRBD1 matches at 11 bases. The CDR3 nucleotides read TGCGCCAGCAGCTTGGGGACAGGGGGCTTCGAAAACACCATATATTTT. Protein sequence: CASSLGTGGFENTIYF.